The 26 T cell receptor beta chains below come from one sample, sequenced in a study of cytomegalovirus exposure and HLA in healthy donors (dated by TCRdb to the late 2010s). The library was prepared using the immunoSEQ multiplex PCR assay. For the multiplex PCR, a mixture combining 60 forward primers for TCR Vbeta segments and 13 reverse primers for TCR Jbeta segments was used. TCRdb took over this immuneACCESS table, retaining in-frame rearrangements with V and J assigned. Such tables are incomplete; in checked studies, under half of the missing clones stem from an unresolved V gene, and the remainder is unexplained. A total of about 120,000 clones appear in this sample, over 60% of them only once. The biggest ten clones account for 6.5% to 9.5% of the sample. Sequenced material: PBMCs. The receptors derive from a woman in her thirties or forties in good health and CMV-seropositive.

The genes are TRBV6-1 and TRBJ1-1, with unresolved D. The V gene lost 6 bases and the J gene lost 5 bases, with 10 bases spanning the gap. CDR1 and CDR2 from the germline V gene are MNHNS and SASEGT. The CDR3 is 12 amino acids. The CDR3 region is CASRVSGTEAFF. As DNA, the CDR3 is TGTGCCAGCAGGGTTTCGGGGACTGAAGCTTTCTTT.

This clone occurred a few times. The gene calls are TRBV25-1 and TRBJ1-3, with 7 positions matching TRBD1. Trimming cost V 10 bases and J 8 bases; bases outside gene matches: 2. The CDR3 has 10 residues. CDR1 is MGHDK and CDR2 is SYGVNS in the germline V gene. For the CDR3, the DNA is TGTGCCACAGGGGGTCACACCATATATTTT. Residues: CATGGHTIYF.

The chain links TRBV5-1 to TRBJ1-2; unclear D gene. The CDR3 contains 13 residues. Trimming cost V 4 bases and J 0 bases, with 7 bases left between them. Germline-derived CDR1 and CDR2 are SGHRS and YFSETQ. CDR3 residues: CASSPDTNYGYTF. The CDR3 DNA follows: TGCGCCAGCAGCCCTGACACTAACTATGGCTACACCTTC.

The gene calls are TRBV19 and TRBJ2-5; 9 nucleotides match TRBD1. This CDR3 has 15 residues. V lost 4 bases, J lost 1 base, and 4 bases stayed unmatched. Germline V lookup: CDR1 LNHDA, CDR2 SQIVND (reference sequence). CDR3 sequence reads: CASSTGQGFQETQYF. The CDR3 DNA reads TGTGCCAGTAGTACGGGACAGGGCTTCCAAGAGACCCAGTACTTC.

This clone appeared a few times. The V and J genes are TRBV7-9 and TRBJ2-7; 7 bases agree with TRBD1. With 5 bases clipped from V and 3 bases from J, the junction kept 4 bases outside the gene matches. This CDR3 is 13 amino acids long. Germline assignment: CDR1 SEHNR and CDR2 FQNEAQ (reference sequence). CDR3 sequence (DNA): TGTGCCAGCAGCCAAGACAGGGACTACGAGCAGTACTTC. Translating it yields CASSQDRDYEQYF. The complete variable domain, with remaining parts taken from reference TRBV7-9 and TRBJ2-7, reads DTGVSQNPRHKITKRGQNVTFRCDPISEHNRLYWYRQTLGQGPEFLTYFQNEAQLEKSRLLSDRFSAERPKGSFSTLEIQRTEQGDSAMYLCASSQDRDYEQYFGPGTRLTVT.

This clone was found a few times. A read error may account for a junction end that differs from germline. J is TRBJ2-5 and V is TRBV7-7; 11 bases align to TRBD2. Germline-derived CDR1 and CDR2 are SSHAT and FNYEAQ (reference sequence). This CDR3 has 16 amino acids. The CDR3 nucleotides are TGTGCTAGCAGCGGGATAGCGGGAGGGAACCAAGAGACCCAGTACTTC. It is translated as CASSGIAGGNQETQYF.

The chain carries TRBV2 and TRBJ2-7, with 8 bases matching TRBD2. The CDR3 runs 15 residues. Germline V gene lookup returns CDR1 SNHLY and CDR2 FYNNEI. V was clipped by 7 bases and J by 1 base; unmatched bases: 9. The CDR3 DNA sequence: TGTGCCAGCACCCCTTTTTTAGCGGGGTCCTACGAGCAGTACTTC. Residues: CASTPFLAGSYEQYF.

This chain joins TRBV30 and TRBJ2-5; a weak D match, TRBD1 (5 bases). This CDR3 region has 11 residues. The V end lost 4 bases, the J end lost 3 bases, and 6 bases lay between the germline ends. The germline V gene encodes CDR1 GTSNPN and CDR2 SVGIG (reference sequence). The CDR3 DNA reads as TGTGCCTGGATCAGGGAAGAGACCCAGTACTTC. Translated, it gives CAWIREETQYF.

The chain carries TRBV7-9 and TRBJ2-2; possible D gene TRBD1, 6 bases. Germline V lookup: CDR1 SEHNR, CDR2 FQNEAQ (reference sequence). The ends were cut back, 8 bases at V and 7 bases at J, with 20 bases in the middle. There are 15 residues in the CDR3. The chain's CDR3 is CASEPGGVSGGELFF. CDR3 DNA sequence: TGTGCCAGCGAACCTGGGGGCGTGTCGGGCGGGGAGCTGTTTTTT.

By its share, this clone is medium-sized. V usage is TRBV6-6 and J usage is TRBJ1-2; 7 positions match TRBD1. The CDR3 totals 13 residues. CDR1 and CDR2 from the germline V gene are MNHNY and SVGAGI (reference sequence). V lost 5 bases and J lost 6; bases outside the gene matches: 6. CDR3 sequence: CASSRQGEDGYTF. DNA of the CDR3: TGTGCCAGCAGTCGACAGGGAGAGGATGGCTACACCTTC.

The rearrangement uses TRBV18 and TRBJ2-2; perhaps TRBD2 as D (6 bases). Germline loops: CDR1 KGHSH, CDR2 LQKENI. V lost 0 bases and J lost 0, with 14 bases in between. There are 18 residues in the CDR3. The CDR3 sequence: CASSPPEGRGSNTGELFF. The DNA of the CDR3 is TGTGCCAGCTCACCACCGGAGGGGCGGGGATCGAACACCGGGGAGCTGTTTTTT.

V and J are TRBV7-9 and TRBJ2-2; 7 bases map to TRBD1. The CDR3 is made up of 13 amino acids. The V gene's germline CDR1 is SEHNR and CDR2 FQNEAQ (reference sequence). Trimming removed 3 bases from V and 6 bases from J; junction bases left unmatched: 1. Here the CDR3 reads CASSFQGAGELFF. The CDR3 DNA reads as TGTGCCAGCAGCTTCCAGGGGGCCGGGGAGCTGTTTTTT.

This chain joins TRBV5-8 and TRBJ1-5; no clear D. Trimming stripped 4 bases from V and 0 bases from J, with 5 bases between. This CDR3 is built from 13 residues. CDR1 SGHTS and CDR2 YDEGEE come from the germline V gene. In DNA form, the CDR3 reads TGTGCCAGCAGCCGGGATAGCAATCAGCCCCAGCATTTT. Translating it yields CASSRDSNQPQHF. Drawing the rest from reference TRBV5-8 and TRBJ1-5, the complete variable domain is EAGVTQSPTHLIKTRGQQATLRCSPISGHTSVYWYQQALGLGLQFLLWYDEGEERNRGNFPPRFSGRQFPNYSSELNVNALELEDSALYLCASSRDSNQPQHFGDGTRLSIL.

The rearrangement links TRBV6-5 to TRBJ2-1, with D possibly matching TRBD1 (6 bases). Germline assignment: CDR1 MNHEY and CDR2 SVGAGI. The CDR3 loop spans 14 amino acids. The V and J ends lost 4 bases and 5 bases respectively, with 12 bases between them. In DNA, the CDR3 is TGTGCCAGCAGTTGCGGCAGGGACAACAATGAGCAGTTCTTC. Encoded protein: CASSCGRDNNEQFF.

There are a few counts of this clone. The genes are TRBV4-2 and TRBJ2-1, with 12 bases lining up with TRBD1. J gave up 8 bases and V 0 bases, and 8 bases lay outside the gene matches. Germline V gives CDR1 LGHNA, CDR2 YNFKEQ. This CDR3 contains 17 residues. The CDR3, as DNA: TGTGCCAGCAGCCAAGAAGGGACAGGGGGCTTAGGCCATGAGCAGTTCTTC. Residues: CASSQEGTGGLGHEQFF.

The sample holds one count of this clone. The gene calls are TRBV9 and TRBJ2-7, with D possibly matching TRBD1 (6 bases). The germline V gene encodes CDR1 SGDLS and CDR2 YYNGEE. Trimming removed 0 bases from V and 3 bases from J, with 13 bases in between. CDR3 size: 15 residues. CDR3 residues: CASSVGGDTLYEQYF. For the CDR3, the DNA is TGTGCCAGCAGCGTAGGAGGGGACACCCTCTACGAGCAGTACTTC. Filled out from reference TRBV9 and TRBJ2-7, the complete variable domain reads DSGVTQTPKHLITATGQRVTLRCSPRSGDLSVYWYQQSLDQGLQFLIQYYNGEERAKGNILERFSAQQFPDLHSELNLSSLELGDSALYFCASSVGGDTLYEQYFGPGTRLTVT.

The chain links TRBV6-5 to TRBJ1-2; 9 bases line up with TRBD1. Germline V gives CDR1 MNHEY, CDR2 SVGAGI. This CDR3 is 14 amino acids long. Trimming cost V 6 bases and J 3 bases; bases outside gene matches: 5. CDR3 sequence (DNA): TGTGCCAGCAGGGGGACAGGGAAGGACTATGGCTACACCTTC. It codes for CASRGTGKDYGYTF.

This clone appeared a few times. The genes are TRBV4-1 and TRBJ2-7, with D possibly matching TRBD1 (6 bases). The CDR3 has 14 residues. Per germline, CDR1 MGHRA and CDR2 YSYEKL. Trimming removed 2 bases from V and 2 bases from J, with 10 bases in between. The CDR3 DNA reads TGCGCCAGCAGCCAATCACAGGGAACCTACGAGCAGTACTTC. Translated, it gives CASSQSQGTYEQYF.

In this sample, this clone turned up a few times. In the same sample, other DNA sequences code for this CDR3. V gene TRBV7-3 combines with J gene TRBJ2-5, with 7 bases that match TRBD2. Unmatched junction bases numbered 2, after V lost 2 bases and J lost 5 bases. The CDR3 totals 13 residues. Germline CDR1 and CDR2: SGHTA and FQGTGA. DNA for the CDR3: TGTGCCAGCAGCTTAGGGGGAGGGGAGACCCAGTACTTC. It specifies CASSLGGGETQYF.

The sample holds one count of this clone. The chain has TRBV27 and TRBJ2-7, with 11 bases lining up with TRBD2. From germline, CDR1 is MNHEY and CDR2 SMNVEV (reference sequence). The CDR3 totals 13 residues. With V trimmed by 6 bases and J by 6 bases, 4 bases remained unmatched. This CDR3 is CASRGTSGSEQYF. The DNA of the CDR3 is TGTGCCAGCAGGGGGACTAGCGGTAGCGAGCAGTACTTC.

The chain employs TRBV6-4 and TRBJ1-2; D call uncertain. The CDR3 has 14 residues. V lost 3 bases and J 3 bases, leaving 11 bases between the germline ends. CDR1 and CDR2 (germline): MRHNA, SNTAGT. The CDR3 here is CASSEAPGDYGYTF. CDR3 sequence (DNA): TGTGCCAGCAGTGAGGCACCCGGGGACTATGGCTACACCTTC.

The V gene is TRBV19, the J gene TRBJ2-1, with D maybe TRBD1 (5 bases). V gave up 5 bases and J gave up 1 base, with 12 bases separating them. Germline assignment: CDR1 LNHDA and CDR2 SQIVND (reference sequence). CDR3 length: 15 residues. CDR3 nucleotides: TGTGCCAGTAGTTTAACAGGTATGTCCTACAATGAGCAGTTCTTC. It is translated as CASSLTGMSYNEQFF.

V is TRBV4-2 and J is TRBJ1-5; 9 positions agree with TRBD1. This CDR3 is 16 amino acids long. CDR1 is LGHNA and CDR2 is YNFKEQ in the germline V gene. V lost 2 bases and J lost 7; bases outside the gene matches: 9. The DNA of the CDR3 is TGTGCCAGCAGCCAACTTCACAGGGGGCGCGGACAGCCCCAGCATTTT. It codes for CASSQLHRGRGQPQHF.

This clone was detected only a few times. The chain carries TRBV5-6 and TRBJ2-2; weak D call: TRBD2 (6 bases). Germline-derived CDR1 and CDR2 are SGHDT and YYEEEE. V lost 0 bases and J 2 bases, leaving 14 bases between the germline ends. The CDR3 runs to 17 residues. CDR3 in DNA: TGTGCCAGCAGCTTGGAGGGGCTAGCGACCAACACCGGGGAGCTGTTTTTT. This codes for CASSLEGLATNTGELFF.

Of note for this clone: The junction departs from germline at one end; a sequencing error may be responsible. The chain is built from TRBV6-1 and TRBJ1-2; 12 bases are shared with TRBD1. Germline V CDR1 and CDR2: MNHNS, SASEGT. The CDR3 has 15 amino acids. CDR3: CASREAGQGADGYTF. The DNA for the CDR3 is TGTGCCAGCAGGGAAGCGGGACAGGGGGCTGATGGCTACACCTTC.

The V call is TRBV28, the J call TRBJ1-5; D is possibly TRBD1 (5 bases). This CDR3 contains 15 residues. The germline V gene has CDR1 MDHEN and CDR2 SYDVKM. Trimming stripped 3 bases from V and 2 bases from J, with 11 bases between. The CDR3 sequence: CASSLGGKGNQPQHF. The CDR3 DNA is TGTGCCAGCAGTTTGGGGGGAAAGGGCAATCAGCCCCAGCATTTT.